This record covers a single TCR beta chain. Running of the v3.0 immunoSEQ assay took place at survey level. Assay used: immunoSEQ multiplex PCR; TCRdb lists only in-frame clones, some missing. The top ten clones hold roughly 16% of a sample with tens of thousands of clones, around four fifths of them seen once. The data are from a study of long-term antiretroviral therapy in people with HIV. This clonotype was obtained from a man younger than 40 with HIV. The specimen was unsorted PBMCs, collected 4.3 years after starting antiretroviral therapy.

CDR3 amino acids: CASSSGGQGTSPLHF. For the CDR3, the DNA is TGTGCCAGCAGCTCGGGCGGACAGGGGACCTCACCCCTCCACTTT. The chain has TRBV9 and TRBJ1-6; 9 nucleotides align to TRBD1. In germline, CDR1 is SGDLS, CDR2 YYNGEE. V lost 4 bases and J lost 10; bases outside the gene matches: 9. The CDR3 length is 15 residues.